One and the same sample provided the 7 T cell receptor beta chains below, sequenced in a study of T-cell memory formation after mild COVID-19. TCRdb re-analysed the 5' RACE reads in MiXCR, keeping a single row per CDR3 protein. The data hold around 200,000 distinct CDR3 sequences, with 27% observed a single time. The sequencing input was PBMCs or a T cell subset sorted from them (not recorded which). These receptors were collected from an adult woman who had mild COVID-19 (a few samples of this study predate the infection). Cell type and time point are not known.

V usage is TRBV15 and J usage is TRBJ1-4; no definite D call. V was pared by 2 bases and J by 8 bases, with 9 bases between. The CDR3 has 13 amino acids. CDR1 and CDR2 from the germline V gene are LNHNV and YYDKDF (reference sequence). In DNA form, the CDR3 reads TGTGCCACCAGCAGACCGCGTGGGGAAAAACTGTTTTTT. This gives the protein CATSRPRGEKLFF.

This clonotype occurred a few times. The chain has TRBV20-1 and TRBJ2-5, with D uncertain. Trimming took off 5 bases at V and 7 bases at J, with 17 bases between the two ends. The CDR3 spans 13 residues. Per the germline V gene, CDR1 is DFQATT and CDR2 is SNEGSKA (reference sequence). CDR3 coding DNA: TGCAGTGCTGTGGGCGGTCTCCCAATGACCCAGTACTTC. Protein product: CSAVGGLPMTQYF.

V gene TRBV4-3 combines with J gene TRBJ2-2; perhaps D is TRBD1 or TRBD2 (5 bases each). The CDR3 extends over 15 amino acids. V lost 1 base to trimming and J lost 6 bases, with 12 bases between them. CDR1 is LGHNA, CDR2 YSLEER, per germline. The CDR3 nucleotides are TGCGCCAGCAGCCAAGCGGGGACCCCTCCCGGGGAGCTGTTTTTT. It yields the protein CASSQAGTPPGELFF.

This clonotype was observed a few times. The junction and the germline gene differ at one end; a read error may be behind it. The chain links TRBV11-3 to TRBJ2-7, with 8 bases aligning to TRBD2. Per germline, CDR1 SGHNT and CDR2 YENEEA. CDR3 length: 14 amino acids. The CDR3 here is CASRLAGSLYEQYF. Written as DNA, the CDR3 is TGTGCCAGCCGCTTAGCGGGGAGTCTCTACGAGCAGTACTTC.

The sample holds a few counts of this clonotype. The genes are TRBV14 and TRBJ2-1; TRBD2 is a possible D gene (5 bases). The ends were cut back, 4 bases at V and 5 bases at J, with 18 bases in the middle. Germline values: CDR1 SGHDN, CDR2 FVKESK. This CDR3 is 16 amino acids long. CDR3 coding DNA: TGTGCCAGCAGCCCCCAGCGGCTATTGGGAAACAATGAGCAGTTCTTC. Its protein product is CASSPQRLLGNNEQFF.

The sample holds a few counts of this clonotype. The J gene is TRBJ2-5, the V gene TRBV20-1; the D gene is possibly TRBD2 (5 bases). Deletions cut 4 bases from V and 7 bases from J, with 13 bases between. This CDR3 is 12 amino acids long. CDR1 is DFQATT, CDR2 SNEGSKA, per germline (reference sequence). In DNA form, the CDR3 reads TGCAGTGCTACTACTCGGGGAGTGACCCAGTACTTC. This translates into CSATTRGVTQYF.

The chain couples TRBV19 to TRBJ2-1; D remains ambiguous. Germline values: CDR1 LNHDA, CDR2 SQIVND (reference sequence). The CDR3 has 13 residues. V lost 5 bases to trimming and J lost 7 bases, with 12 bases between them. In DNA, the CDR3 is TGTGCCAGTAGTCTCAAGACGTGGAATGAGCAGTTCTTC. It codes for CASSLKTWNEQFF.